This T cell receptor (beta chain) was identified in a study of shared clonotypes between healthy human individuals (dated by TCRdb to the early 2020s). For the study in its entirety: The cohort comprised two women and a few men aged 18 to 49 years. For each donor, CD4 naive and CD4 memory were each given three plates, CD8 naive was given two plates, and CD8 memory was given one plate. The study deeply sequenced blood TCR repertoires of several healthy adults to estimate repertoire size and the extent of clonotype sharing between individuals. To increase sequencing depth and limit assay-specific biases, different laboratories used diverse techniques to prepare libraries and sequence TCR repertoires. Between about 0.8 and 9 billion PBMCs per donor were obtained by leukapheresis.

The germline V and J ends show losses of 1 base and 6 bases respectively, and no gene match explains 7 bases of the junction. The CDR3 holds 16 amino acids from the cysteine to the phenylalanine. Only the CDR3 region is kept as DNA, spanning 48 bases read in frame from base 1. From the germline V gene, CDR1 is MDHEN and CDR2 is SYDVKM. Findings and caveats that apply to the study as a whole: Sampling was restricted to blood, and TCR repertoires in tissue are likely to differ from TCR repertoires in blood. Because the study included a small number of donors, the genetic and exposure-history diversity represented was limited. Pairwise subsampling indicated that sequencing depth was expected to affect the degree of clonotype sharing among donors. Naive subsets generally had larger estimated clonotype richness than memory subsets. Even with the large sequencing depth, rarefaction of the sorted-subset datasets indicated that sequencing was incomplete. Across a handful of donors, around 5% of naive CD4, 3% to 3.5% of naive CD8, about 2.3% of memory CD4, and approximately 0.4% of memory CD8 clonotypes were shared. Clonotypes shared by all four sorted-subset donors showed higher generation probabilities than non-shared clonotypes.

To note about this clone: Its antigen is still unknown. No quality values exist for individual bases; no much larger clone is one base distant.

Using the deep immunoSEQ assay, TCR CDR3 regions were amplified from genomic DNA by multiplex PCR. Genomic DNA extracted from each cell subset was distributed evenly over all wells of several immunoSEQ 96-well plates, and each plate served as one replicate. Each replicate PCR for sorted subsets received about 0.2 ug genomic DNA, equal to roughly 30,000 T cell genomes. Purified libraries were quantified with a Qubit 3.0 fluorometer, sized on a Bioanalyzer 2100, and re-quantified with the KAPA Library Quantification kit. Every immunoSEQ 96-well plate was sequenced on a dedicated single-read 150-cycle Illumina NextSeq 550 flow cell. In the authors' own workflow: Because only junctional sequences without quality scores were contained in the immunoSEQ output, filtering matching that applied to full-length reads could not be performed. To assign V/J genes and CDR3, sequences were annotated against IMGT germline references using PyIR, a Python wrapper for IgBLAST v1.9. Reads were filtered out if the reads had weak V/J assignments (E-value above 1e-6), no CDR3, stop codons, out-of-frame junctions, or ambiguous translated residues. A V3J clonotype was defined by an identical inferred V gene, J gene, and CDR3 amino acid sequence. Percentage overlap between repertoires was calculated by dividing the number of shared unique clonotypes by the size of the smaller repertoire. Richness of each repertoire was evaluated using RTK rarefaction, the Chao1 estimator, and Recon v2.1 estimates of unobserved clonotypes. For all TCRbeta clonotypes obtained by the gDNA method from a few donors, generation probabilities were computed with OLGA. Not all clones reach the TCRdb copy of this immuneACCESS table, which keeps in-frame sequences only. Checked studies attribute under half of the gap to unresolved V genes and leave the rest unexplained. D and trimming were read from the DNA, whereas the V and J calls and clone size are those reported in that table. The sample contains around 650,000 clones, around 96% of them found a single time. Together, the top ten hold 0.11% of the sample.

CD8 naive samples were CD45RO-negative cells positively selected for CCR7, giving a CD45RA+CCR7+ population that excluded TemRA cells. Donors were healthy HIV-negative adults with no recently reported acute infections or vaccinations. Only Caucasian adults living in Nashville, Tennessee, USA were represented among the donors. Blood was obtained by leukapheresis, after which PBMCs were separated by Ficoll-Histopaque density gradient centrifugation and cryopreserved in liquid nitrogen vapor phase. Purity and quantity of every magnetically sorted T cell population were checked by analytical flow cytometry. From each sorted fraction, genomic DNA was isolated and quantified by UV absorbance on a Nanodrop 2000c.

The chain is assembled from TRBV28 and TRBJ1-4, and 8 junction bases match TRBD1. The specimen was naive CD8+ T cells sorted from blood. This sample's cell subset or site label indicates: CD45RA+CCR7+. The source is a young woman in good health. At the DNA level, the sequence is TGTGCCAGCAGTTTATCCCAGGGGGCGCTGCATGAAAAACTGTTTTTT. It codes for CASSLSQGALHEKLFF.